These 30 T cell receptor beta chains came from one sample sequenced in a study of blood T cell repertoires in COVID-19. Data came from immunoSEQ multiplex PCR; TCRdb stores just in-frame clones and leaves some out. The data contain about 210,000 clones, approximately 86% of them seen just once; the ten biggest clones take up around 4%. The sequenced material came from PBMCs or T cells enriched from blood (not recorded which). The receptor source for this set is a woman aged 40 to 50 with acute COVID-19.

This clone came up a few times. The chain carries TRBV29-1 and TRBJ2-7; tentatively, D is TRBD2 (6 bases). With 7 bases removed from V and 2 bases from J, the gap between germline ends came to 24 bases. The CDR3 is made up of 16 amino acids. Germline CDR1 SQVTM, CDR2 ANQGSEA. The chain's CDR3 is CSAGLGGGTATYEQYF. CDR3 nucleotide sequence: TGCAGCGCCGGTCTCGGTGGGGGGACGGCGACCTACGAGCAGTACTTC.

This chain connects TRBV28 to TRBJ1-5; D is possibly TRBD1 (6 bases). Trimming shortened V by 6 bases and J by 11 bases, and 11 bases separated the two germline ends. This CDR3 contains 11 residues. CDR1 is MDHEN, CDR2 SYDVKM, per germline. CDR3: CASSGRGTQHF. Here the CDR3 DNA reads TGTGCCAGCAGCGGTAGGGGGACCCAGCATTTT. Full variable domain (outside the CDR3, taken from reference TRBV28 and TRBJ1-5): DVKVTQSSRYLVKRTGEKVFLECVQDMDHENMFWYRQDPGLGLRLIYFSYDVKMKEKGDIPEGYSVSREKKERFSLILESASTNQTSMYLCASSGRGTQHFGDGTRLSIL.

The chain recombines TRBV3-1 (or the pseudogene TRBV3-2) with TRBJ1-5; D is possibly TRBD1 (6 bases). V was pared by 8 bases and J by 3 bases, with 14 bases between. The CDR3 has 14 amino acids. CDR1 and CDR2 from the germline V gene are LGHDT and YNNKEL (reference sequence). This chain's CDR3 is CASGSGQFNQPQHF. For the CDR3, the DNA is TGTGCCAGCGGGAGTGGACAGTTCAATCAGCCCCAGCATTTT.

The genes are TRBV27 and TRBJ2-7; D perhaps matches TRBD2 (5 bases). Germline V lookup: CDR1 MNHEY, CDR2 SMNVEV (reference sequence). The CDR3 extends over 16 amino acids. V was pared by 6 bases and J by 2 bases, with 20 bases between. The CDR3: CASRANGVSGAYEQYF. The DNA for the CDR3 is TGTGCCAGCAGGGCCAATGGCGTCTCCGGGGCCTACGAGCAGTACTTC.

The V call is TRBV5-1, the J call TRBJ2-1; weak D call: TRBD1 (6 bases). Germline values: CDR1 SGHRS, CDR2 YFSETQ. CDR3 length equals 14 residues. Trimming removed 2 bases from V and 1 base from J, with 7 bases in between. CDR3 loop: CASSFGQSYNEQFF. Written as DNA, the CDR3 is TGCGCCAGCAGCTTTGGACAGTCCTACAATGAGCAGTTCTTC. Combining the CDR3 with reference TRBV5-1 and TRBJ2-1 gives the whole variable domain KAGVTQTPRYLIKTRGQQVTLSCSPISGHRSVSWYQQTPGQGLQFLFEYFSETQRNKGNFPGRFSGRQFSNSRSEMNVSTLELGDSALYLCASSFGQSYNEQFFGPGTRLTVL.

The V call is TRBV21-1, the J call TRBJ1-5; the D call TRBD1 from the table was never checked on the DNA. TRBV21-1 is a recognized pseudogene. The CDR3 covers 17 residues. This chain's CDR3 is CASSTRPPGQPSGAQHF. The CDR3 nucleotides read TGTGCCAGCAGCACCAGACCCCCGGGACAGCCAAGTGGGGCCCAGCATTTT.

Remarks on this clone: This CDR3 is also generated by other DNA sequences in the sample. This chain uses TRBV19 with TRBJ2-1; the match to TRBD1 covers 7 bases. V was clipped by 1 base and J by 4 bases; unmatched bases: 4. Germline V gene data show CDR1 as LNHDA and CDR2 as SQIVND (reference sequence). There are 15 residues in the CDR3. DNA for the CDR3: TGTGCCAGTAGTATAGCAGGGGGACCTTACAATGAGCAGTTCTTC. Protein sequence: CASSIAGGPYNEQFF.

The chain employs TRBV18 and TRBJ2-1, with 9 bases identical to TRBD2. Germline V CDR1 and CDR2: KGHSH, LQKENI. This CDR3 is built from 17 residues. The V gene end was trimmed by 2 bases and the J gene end by 8 bases; junction bases not matched to a gene: 13. CDR3 protein: CASSPRGVAGGIDEQFF. In DNA, the CDR3 is TGTGCCAGCTCACCAAGAGGCGTGGCGGGAGGGATAGATGAGCAGTTCTTC.

The chain combines TRBV19 with TRBJ2-2, with 10 bases identical to TRBD2. The germline CDR1 and CDR2 sequences are LNHDA and SQIVND (reference sequence). Trimming cost V 6 bases and J 3 bases; bases outside gene matches: 7. The CDR3 covers 16 residues. CDR3 sequence: CASSATSGVDTGELFF. The CDR3 DNA reads as TGTGCCAGTAGCGCCACTAGCGGGGTTGACACCGGGGAGCTGTTTTTT.

The rearrangement uses TRBV3-1 (or the pseudogene TRBV3-2) and TRBJ2-3; D call uncertain. Trimming removed 2 bases at V and 5 bases at J, with 5 bases between. Looked up from germline, CDR1 is LGHDT and CDR2 is YNNKEL (reference sequence). The CDR3 consists of 12 residues. The DNA for the CDR3 is TGTGCCAGCAGCCAATTCCAAGATACGCAGTATTTT. Translation: CASSQFQDTQYF.

The rearrangement links TRBV18 to TRBJ1-2; no clear D gene. The CDR3 length is 14 residues. Germline CDR1 reads KGHSH; CDR2 reads LQKENI. V shed 0 bases and J shed 2 bases, with 7 bases lying between them. The CDR3 coding sequence is TGTGCCAGCTCACCACCGGGCAGGAACTATGGCTACACCTTC. Protein: CASSPPGRNYGYTF.

DNA of the CDR3: TGTGCCATCAGCCGAGGGGGGGACAGGGGGACCGCTAACTATGGCTACACCTTC. This encodes CAISRGGDRGTANYGYTF. The V gene is TRBV10-3, the J gene TRBJ1-2; 11 bases fit TRBD1. V lost 6 bases and J lost 0; bases outside the gene matches: 12. Germline V CDR1 and CDR2: ENHRY, SYGVKD. The CDR3 covers 18 residues.

The rearrangement links TRBV27 to TRBJ2-5; weak D call: TRBD1 (5 bases). The germline V gene has CDR1 MNHEY and CDR2 SMNVEV (reference sequence). This CDR3 is built from 12 residues. Trimming took off 2 bases at V and 10 bases at J, with 11 bases between the two ends. DNA of the CDR3: TGTGCCAGCAGTTTAAGGGGTGGTGACCAGTACTTC. As protein: CASSLRGGDQYF.

V usage is TRBV11-2 and J usage is TRBJ1-6; TRBD1 is a possible D gene (5 bases). Trimming cost V 1 base and J 7 bases, with 8 bases left between them. The CDR3 covers 14 residues. CDR1 and CDR2 from the germline V gene are SGHAT and FQNNGV. CDR3 nucleotide sequence: TGTGCCAGCAGCTTAGGGCAGGGAAATTCACCCCTCCACTTT. Translating gives CASSLGQGNSPLHF.

The count of this clone is one. The J gene is TRBJ1-1, the V gene TRBV18, with TRBD1 matching 9 bases. Germline loops: CDR1 KGHSH, CDR2 LQKENI. J gave up 10 bases and V 0 bases, and 9 bases lay outside the gene matches. The CDR3 extends over 15 amino acids. The CDR3 coding sequence is TGTGCCAGCTCACCACCGGGACAGGGTCAGGTGAGAGCTTTCTTT. It specifies CASSPPGQGQVRAFF.

In DNA form, the CDR3 reads TGTGCCAGCAGTTGGGACAGCCGCTATGGCTACACCTTC. It encodes CASSWDSRYGYTF. The chain couples TRBV27 to TRBJ1-2; 7 bases agree with TRBD1. V was clipped by 4 bases and J by 4 bases; unmatched bases: 3. Germline lookup yields CDR1 MNHEY and CDR2 SMNVEV (reference sequence). CDR3 size: 13 residues.

V and J are TRBV24-1 and TRBJ2-1; TRBD2 matches 9 bases. The J segment lost 3 bases and the V segment lost 5 bases, leaving 10 bases of the junction unmatched. This CDR3 contains 17 residues. Per germline, CDR1 KGHDR and CDR2 SFDVKD. As DNA, the CDR3 is TGTGCCACCAGTGGGTTTAGCGGGAGTTACAACTACAATGAGCAGTTCTTC. Translated, it gives CATSGFSGSYNYNEQFF.

The chain couples TRBV5-1 to TRBJ2-1; 9 nucleotides agree with TRBD2. V was clipped by 7 bases and J by 9 bases; unmatched bases: 8. CDR1 and CDR2 (germline): SGHRS, YFSETQ. This CDR3 comprises 13 residues. CDR3 bases: TGCGCCAGCCTCCAGGCGGGGGGGAGTGAGCAGTTCTTC. Residues: CASLQAGGSEQFF.

The chain is built from TRBV7-2 and TRBJ2-7; 15 nucleotides agree with TRBD2. The CDR3 covers 15 residues. The germline V gene has CDR1 SGHTA and CDR2 FQGNSA. Losses at the gene ends were 4 bases for V and 8 bases for J; bases not matched to a gene: 6. In nucleotides, the CDR3 is TGTGCCAGCAGCTCTTGGACTAGCGGGAGGGCCCAGCAGTACTTC. Translating gives CASSSWTSGRAQQYF.

The V and J genes are TRBV28 and TRBJ2-1; 8 bases are shared with TRBD1. The CDR3 is made up of 11 amino acids. In germline, CDR1 is MDHEN, CDR2 SYDVKM. V shed 5 bases, J shed 15 bases, and the junction held 6 bases outside the gene matches. CDR3 sequence: CASSHTGGTFF. CDR3 bases: TGTGCCAGCAGTCACACAGGGGGAACGTTCTTC.

The V and J genes are TRBV28 and TRBJ2-5; D is possibly TRBD1 (5 bases). Per germline, CDR1 MDHEN and CDR2 SYDVKM. CDR3 size: 15 residues. V lost 6 bases and J 5 bases, leaving 19 bases between the germline ends. In DNA, the CDR3 is TGTGCCAGCAGCATCCTATCACAGGTGGGCGAGACCCAGTACTTC. It is translated as CASSILSQVGETQYF. Together with reference TRBV28 and TRBJ2-5, the CDR3 gives the full variable domain: DVKVTQSSRYLVKRTGEKVFLECVQDMDHENMFWYRQDPGLGLRLIYFSYDVKMKEKGDIPEGYSVSREKKERFSLILESASTNQTSMYLCASSILSQVGETQYFGPGTRLLVL.

J is TRBJ2-7 and V is TRBV28; TRBD1 matches 9 bases. Trimming removed 5 bases from V and 0 bases from J; junction bases left unmatched: 5. This CDR3 contains 15 residues. The germline V gene encodes CDR1 MDHEN and CDR2 SYDVKM. The CDR3 coding sequence is TGTGCCAGCAGTCAGGACAGGGGACCCTCCTACGAGCAGTACTTC. Amino acids: CASSQDRGPSYEQYF.

The chain joins TRBV18 to TRBJ1-2; the D gene is possibly TRBD1 (6 bases). Germline V gene data show CDR1 as KGHSH and CDR2 as LQKENI. The CDR3 is 14 residues long. V lost 2 bases, J lost 8 bases, and 15 bases lay in between. The CDR3 protein is CASSPFTGSLGYTF. The CDR3, as DNA: TGTGCCAGCTCACCATTTACAGGGTCCCTAGGCTACACCTTC.

This clone was seen a few times. The V call is TRBV5-1, the J call TRBJ1-6, with 9 bases identical to TRBD1. The germline V gene has CDR1 SGHRS and CDR2 YFSETQ. This CDR3 is 14 amino acids long. J was trimmed by 11 bases and V by 2 bases; bases with no gene match: 5. CDR3 amino acids: CASSLQGADPPLHF. CDR3 nucleotide sequence: TGCGCCAGCAGCTTACAGGGGGCTGATCCACCCCTCCACTTT.

The CDR3 here is CAWSEQGMSEAFF. As DNA, the CDR3 is TGTGCCTGGAGTGAACAGGGAATGTCCGAAGCTTTCTTT. The chain uses TRBV30 and TRBJ1-1; a possible D gene is TRBD1 (6 bases). The CDR3 spans 13 residues. Germline CDR1 and CDR2: GTSNPN and SVGIG (reference sequence). Trimming cost V 1 base and J 8 bases, with 14 bases left between them. Full variable domain (remainder filled in from reference TRBV30 and TRBJ1-1): SQTIHQWPATLVQPVGSPLSLECTVEGTSNPNLYWYRQAAGRGLQLLFYSVGIGQISSEVPQNLSASRPQDRQFILSSKKLLLSDSGFYLCAWSEQGMSEAFFGQGTRLTVV.

The V and J genes are TRBV28 and TRBJ1-5; TRBD1 matches at 10 bases. V dropped 8 bases and J dropped 7; count of bases not matched to a gene: 14. The CDR3 runs 16 residues. Germline CDR1 reads MDHEN; CDR2 reads SYDVKM. Written as DNA, the CDR3 is TGTGCCAGCGGACGCCGGGACAGGGGTTTAGGGCAGCCCCAGCATTTT. It yields the protein CASGRRDRGLGQPQHF.

This chain joins TRBV25-1 and TRBJ2-3; D is uncertain. In germline, CDR1 is MGHDK, CDR2 SYGVNS. There are 15 residues in the CDR3. Trimming left V 2 bases short and J 2 bases short, with 11 bases between. This CDR3 is CASSEQALATDTQYF. CDR3 bases: TGTGCCAGCAGTGAACAGGCTTTGGCCACAGATACGCAGTATTTT.

This clone showed up just a few times. The rearrangement links TRBV19 to TRBJ2-1; 9 bases match TRBD1. J lost 9 bases, V lost 5 bases, and 5 bases had no gene match. There are 13 residues in the CDR3. Germline V lookup: CDR1 LNHDA, CDR2 SQIVND (reference sequence). The CDR3 loop is CASSGDRVGEQFF. CDR3 bases: TGTGCCAGTAGTGGGGACAGGGTAGGTGAGCAGTTCTTC.

The count of this clone is one. The rearrangement uses TRBV10-3 and TRBJ1-1; 7 bases map to TRBD1. Trimming cost V 10 bases and J 2 bases; bases outside gene matches: 10. Germline V gene sequence: CDR1 ENHRY, CDR2 SYGVKD. This CDR3 is 14 amino acids long. The CDR3 loop is CATGGQGTNTEAFF. The CDR3 region has the DNA TGTGCCACAGGGGGGCAGGGCACTAACACTGAAGCTTTCTTT.

This clone was counted a single time. The chain employs TRBV9 and TRBJ2-7; D possibly corresponds to TRBD2 (5 bases). Per the germline V gene, CDR1 is SGDLS and CDR2 is YYNGEE. The CDR3 covers 15 residues. V lost 3 bases and J 2 bases, leaving 15 bases between the germline ends. CDR3 in amino acids: CASSGGEGRPYEQYF. In DNA form, the CDR3 reads TGTGCCAGCAGCGGAGGAGAGGGTCGGCCCTACGAGCAGTACTTC.